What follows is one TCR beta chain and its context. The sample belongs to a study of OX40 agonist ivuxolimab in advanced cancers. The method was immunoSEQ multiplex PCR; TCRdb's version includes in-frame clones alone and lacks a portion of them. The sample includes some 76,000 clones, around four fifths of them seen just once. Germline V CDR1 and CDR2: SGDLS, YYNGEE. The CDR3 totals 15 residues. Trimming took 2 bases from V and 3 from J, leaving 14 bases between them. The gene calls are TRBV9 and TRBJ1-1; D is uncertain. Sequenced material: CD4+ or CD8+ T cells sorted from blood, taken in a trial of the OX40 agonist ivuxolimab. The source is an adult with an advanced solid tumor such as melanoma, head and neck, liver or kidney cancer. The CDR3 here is CASSVDQATYTEAFF. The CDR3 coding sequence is TGTGCCAGCAGCGTCGATCAGGCGACGTACACTGAAGCTTTCTTT.